These T cell receptor beta chains were read from a single sample in a study of OX40 agonist ivuxolimab in advanced cancers. Assay used: immunoSEQ multiplex PCR; TCRdb lists only in-frame clones, some missing. The sample lists around 60,000 clones; about 85% were seen once. Sequences were derived from CD4+ or CD8+ T cells sorted from blood, sampled in a trial of the OX40 agonist ivuxolimab. These receptors originate from an adult with an advanced solid tumor such as melanoma, head and neck, liver or kidney cancer. Both conserved end residues are part of each CDR3. Fields, in order: clone size, CDR3 length, V gene, D gene, J gene, CDR3 protein, CDR3 DNA. D genes are given only for firm matches. Clone size is not always given. Where it is, it says once, few, many or a class for expanded clones.

abundance: .; len: 16; v_gene: TRBV7-3; d_gene: TRBD1; j_gene: TRBJ2-7; CDR3aa: CASSRDSGTGIYEQYF; CDR3nt: TGTGCCAGCAGCCGCGACTCCGGGACAGGGATCTACGAGCAGTACTTC
abundance: .; len: 13; v_gene: TRBV5-4; d_gene: .; j_gene: TRBJ2-4; CDR3aa: CASSLPGANIQYF; CDR3nt: TGTGCCAGCAGCTTGCCGGGAGCAAACATTCAGTACTTC
abundance: .; len: 15; v_gene: TRBV25-1; d_gene: .; j_gene: TRBJ2-1; CDR3aa: CASSRYTSGRNEQFF; CDR3nt: TGTGCCAGCAGTAGGTATACATCGGGGAGAAATGAGCAGTTCTTC
abundance: once; len: 14; v_gene: TRBV18; d_gene: TRBD1; j_gene: TRBJ1-2; CDR3aa: CASSPGTGEYGYTF; CDR3nt: TGTGCCAGCTCACCCGGGACAGGGGAATATGGCTACACCTTC
abundance: .; len: 14; v_gene: TRBV6-5; d_gene: .; j_gene: TRBJ1-6; CDR3aa: CASSDRWSNSPLHF; CDR3nt: TGTGCCAGCAGTGACCGGTGGAGTAATTCACCCCTCCACTTT
abundance: few; len: 15; v_gene: TRBV19; d_gene: .; j_gene: TRBJ1-1; CDR3aa: CARERGGQRGTEAFF; CDR3nt: TGTGCCAGGGAGAGAGGGGGGCAGCGAGGCACTGAAGCTTTCTTT
abundance: .; len: 13; v_gene: TRBV15; d_gene: .; j_gene: TRBJ1-5; CDR3aa: CATSRDLLQPQHF; CDR3nt: TGTGCCACCAGCAGAGATCTATTACAGCCCCAGCATTTT
abundance: .; len: 14; v_gene: TRBV5-1; d_gene: .; j_gene: TRBJ1-2; CDR3aa: CASSLGSENYGYTF; CDR3nt: TGCGCCAGCAGCTTGGGGTCCGAAAACTATGGCTACACCTTC
abundance: .; len: 17; v_gene: TRBV29-1; d_gene: TRBD2; j_gene: TRBJ2-7; CDR3aa: CSVATSGRAREPYEQYF; CDR3nt: TGCAGCGTTGCGACTAGCGGGAGGGCCCGTGAACCCTACGAGCAGTACTTC
abundance: .; len: 16; v_gene: TRBV4-2; d_gene: TRBD2; j_gene: TRBJ2-7; CDR3aa: CASSQDLTSGSYEQYF; CDR3nt: TGTGCCAGCAGCCAAGATCTCACTAGCGGCTCCTACGAGCAGTACTTC
abundance: .; len: 14; v_gene: TRBV7-9; d_gene: .; j_gene: TRBJ1-1; CDR3aa: CASSLLGSNTEAFF; CDR3nt: TGTGCCAGCAGCTTACTTGGGAGTAACACTGAAGCTTTCTTT
abundance: .; len: 15; v_gene: TRBV11-2; d_gene: .; j_gene: TRBJ1-6; CDR3aa: CASSILVLGNSPLHF; CDR3nt: TGTGCCAGCAGCATCCTCGTATTAGGGAATTCACCCCTCCACTTT
abundance: .; len: 13; v_gene: TRBV5-1; d_gene: TRBD1; j_gene: TRBJ2-7; CDR3aa: CASSTDRGYEQYF; CDR3nt: TGCGCCAGCAGCACGGACAGGGGTTACGAGCAGTACTTC
abundance: .; len: 16; v_gene: TRBV11-3; d_gene: TRBD2; j_gene: TRBJ2-5; CDR3aa: CASSSQVAGGRETQYF; CDR3nt: TGTGCCAGCAGCTCACAAGTAGCGGGAGGCAGGGAGACCCAGTACTTC
abundance: .; len: 15; v_gene: TRBV28; d_gene: TRBD1; j_gene: TRBJ2-2; CDR3aa: CASSLSGQGNGELFF; CDR3nt: TGTGCCAGCAGTTTGTCAGGACAGGGGAACGGGGAGCTGTTTTTT
abundance: once; len: 16; v_gene: TRBV9; d_gene: TRBD2; j_gene: TRBJ2-1; CDR3aa: CASSVVAGGGGNEQFF; CDR3nt: TGTGCCAGCAGCGTAGTCGCGGGGGGAGGGGGCAATGAGCAGTTCTTC
abundance: .; len: 15; v_gene: TRBV6-6; d_gene: TRBD1; j_gene: TRBJ1-4; CDR3aa: CASRQLGGTYEKLFF; CDR3nt: TGTGCCAGCAGACAGTTAGGGGGCACTTATGAAAAACTGTTTTTT
abundance: .; len: 14; v_gene: TRBV6-5; d_gene: TRBD2; j_gene: TRBJ2-7; CDR3aa: CASSRAGEVYEQYF; CDR3nt: TGTGCCAGCAGTCGAGCGGGAGAGGTCTACGAGCAGTACTTC
abundance: .; len: 14; v_gene: TRBV7-9; d_gene: TRBD1; j_gene: TRBJ1-5; CDR3aa: CASSSGQGGSTQHF; CDR3nt: TGTGCCAGCAGCTCGGGACAGGGAGGGTCGACCCAGCATTTT
abundance: .; len: 16; v_gene: TRBV11-3; d_gene: TRBD2; j_gene: TRBJ2-3; CDR3aa: CASSSGLAGAADTQYF; CDR3nt: TGTGCCAGCAGCTCCGGACTAGCGGGGGCTGCAGATACGCAGTATTTT
abundance: few; len: 12; v_gene: TRBV16; d_gene: .; j_gene: TRBJ1-3; CDR3aa: CASSRSGNTIYF; CDR3nt: TGTGCCAGCAGTCGATCTGGAAACACCATATATTTT
abundance: .; len: 13; v_gene: TRBV6-6; d_gene: .; j_gene: TRBJ2-3; CDR3aa: CASRQGNSPEWYF; CDR3nt: TGTGCCAGCAGACAAGGCAACTCCCCTGAATGGTATTTT
abundance: once; len: 18; v_gene: TRBV21-1; d_gene: .; j_gene: TRBJ1-5; CDR3aa: CASSKSFPPDRPGQPQHF; CDR3nt: TGTGCCAGCAGCAAAAGTTTTCCACCAGACAGGCCAGGGCAGCCCCAGCATTTT
abundance: .; len: 15; v_gene: TRBV6-1; d_gene: .; j_gene: TRBJ2-3; CDR3aa: CASCRIGGGYDTQYF; CDR3nt: TGTGCCAGCTGTAGGATTGGGGGAGGTTACGATACGCAGTATTTT
abundance: few; len: 19; v_gene: TRBV5-3; d_gene: TRBD2; j_gene: TRBJ2-5; CDR3aa: CARSLGIPKLAQYQETQYF; CDR3nt: TGTGCCAGAAGCCTGGGGATCCCTAAACTAGCGCAGTACCAAGAGACCCAGTACTTC
abundance: .; len: 15; v_gene: TRBV29-1; d_gene: .; j_gene: TRBJ2-4; CDR3aa: CSVLGQSWTKNIQYF; CDR3nt: TGCAGCGTCCTTGGACAGAGTTGGACCAAAAACATTCAGTACTTC
abundance: .; len: 18; v_gene: TRBV11-3; d_gene: TRBD1; j_gene: TRBJ2-1; CDR3aa: CASSSLGFGTGNYNEQFF; CDR3nt: TGTGCCAGCAGCTCCTTGGGGTTTGGGACAGGGAACTACAATGAGCAGTTCTTC
abundance: .; len: 13; v_gene: TRBV2; d_gene: .; j_gene: TRBJ2-4; CDR3aa: CASSEDRIVNQYF; CDR3nt: TGTGCCAGCAGTGAGGATCGGATCGTTAATCAGTACTTC
abundance: .; len: 14; v_gene: TRBV27; d_gene: .; j_gene: TRBJ2-3; CDR3aa: CASSFPGLSDTQYF; CDR3nt: TGTGCCAGCAGTTTCCCCGGACTATCAGATACGCAGTATTTT
abundance: .; len: 15; v_gene: TRBV18; d_gene: TRBD1; j_gene: TRBJ2-5; CDR3aa: CASSPYQGASETQYF; CDR3nt: TGTGCCAGCTCACCGTACCAGGGGGCAAGCGAGACCCAGTACTTC
abundance: .; len: 15; v_gene: TRBV6-6; d_gene: TRBD1; j_gene: TRBJ2-3; CDR3aa: CASNPPGQTYDTQYF; CDR3nt: TGTGCCAGCAACCCTCCGGGACAGACCTACGATACGCAGTATTTT
abundance: .; len: 13; v_gene: TRBV6-1; d_gene: .; j_gene: TRBJ1-4; CDR3aa: CASTGRSNEKLFF; CDR3nt: TGTGCCAGCACGGGACGGTCTAATGAAAAACTGTTTTTT
abundance: .; len: 15; v_gene: TRBV5-8; d_gene: .; j_gene: TRBJ1-1; CDR3aa: CASRDNSHWNTEAFF; CDR3nt: TGTGCCAGCCGGGATAATTCACACTGGAACACTGAAGCTTTCTTT